The rows below give T cell receptor beta chains drawn from one sample of a study of T cell repertoires in cytomegalovirus infection. TCRdb reanalysed the reads using MiXCR and keeps one entry per CDR3 protein. The data hold about 25,000 distinct CDR3 sequences, with roughly 20% observed a single time. No antigens are known for them. Material: CD8+ T cells from cultured PBMCs, obtained from culture after CMV antigen stimulation. Source of these receptors: a human donor in good health (CMV status not recorded). Some clones in this sample may be carry-over from other donors' samples. Each CDR3 is given without its conserved first and last residue. D genes are given only for firm matches.

TRBV6-1,TRBD1,ASSRRQGANSPLH
TRBV7-2,TRBD1,ASSLGGTGGAVGYT
TRBV19,TRBD1,ASSMRGTETTYEQY
TRBV10-3,NA,AISEGRVKEKLF
TRBV20-1,NA,SARTENSPHH
TRBV28,NA,ASGTLGEGYYGYT
TRBV7-8,TRBD1,ASSLTTGVSPLH
TRBV19,NA,ASSVQASDTEAF
TRBV20-1,NA,SARGWGQGISV
TRBV6-1,NA,ASSEAGGAFTEAF
TRBV27,NA,ASSHGGGPQH
TRBV27,NA,ASSFGTRNTEAF
TRBV27,NA,ASSFSITGAGEQY
TRBV29-1,TRBD1,SVEDPGGANTEAF
TRBV7-9,TRBD1,ASSLIGGGSLNYGYT
TRBV29-1,TRBD1,SVTGDRGPYGYT
TRBV12-3/TRBV12-4,TRBD2,ASTLAGGRDTQY
TRBV12-3/TRBV12-4,NA,ASSLGGYNSPLH
TRBV6-1,NA,ASSAPGNPISYEQY
TRBV5-4,NA,ASSPLGGRDGYT
TRBV9,NA,ASSVDRDGGRAF
TRBV7-2,NA,ASSLERGGRITDTQY
TRBV7-2,TRBD1,ASSARQGAGGELF
TRBV20-1,NA,SARIGEQF
TRBV27,NA,ASSAADYNSPLH
TRBV27,NA,ASSLSGSYTEAF